This T cell receptor beta chain was captured in a study of shared clonotypes between healthy human individuals. Produced via immunoSEQ multiplex PCR; TCRdb's table is partial and in-frame only. This table holds about 600,000 clones, almost 97% found once. The CDR3 spans 17 residues. Germline CDR1 MRHNA, CDR2 SNTAGT. Between the trimmed V and J ends, which lost 2 bases and 1 base, there was a span of 15 bases. The receptor's source is a woman in her twenties or thirties in good health. The rearrangement joins TRBV6-4 to TRBJ2-4; no firm D call. The sequencing sample was made of naive CD4+ T cells sorted from blood. Sample subset: CD45RA+ positively selected. CDR3 protein: CASSDPSLLRAKNIQYF. For the CDR3, the DNA is TGTGCCAGCAGTGACCCCTCCTTACTGAGGGCCAAAAACATTCAGTACTTC.